The 11 T cell receptor beta chains given below trace back to one sample, sequenced in a study of blood T cell repertoires in COVID-19. Libraries were prepared by immunoSEQ multiplex PCR; TCRdb keeps only in-frame clonotypes and omits some of them. The sample has a few hundred thousand clones; roughly 90% are singletons. The sequenced sample consisted of PBMCs or T cells enriched from blood (not recorded which). The receptor set was obtained from a woman in her twenties or thirties who had been exposed to COVID-19.

This chain joins TRBV11-1 and TRBJ1-4; TRBD1 might be the D (6 bases). Germline V gene lookup returns CDR1 SGHAT and CDR2 FQDESV (reference sequence). Trimming left V 1 base short and J 8 bases short, with 11 bases between. This CDR3 comprises 14 residues. CDR3 DNA sequence: TGTGCCAGCAGCTTAGGTCCAGGGGACGAAAAACTGTTTTTT. Its translation is CASSLGPGDEKLFF.

V usage is TRBV11-3 and J usage is TRBJ2-1; 11 bases fit TRBD2. The CDR3 has 18 amino acids. CDR1 is SGHNT and CDR2 is YENEEA in the germline V gene. V lost 5 bases, J lost 2 bases, and 11 bases stayed unmatched. The CDR3 reads CASSVEVRLAGPYNEQFF. The CDR3 DNA reads as TGTGCCAGCAGCGTGGAGGTGCGACTAGCGGGACCCTACAATGAGCAGTTCTTC.

The J gene is TRBJ2-5, the V gene TRBV5-1; possible D gene TRBD1, 6 bases. Germline CDR1 reads SGHRS; CDR2 reads YFSETQ. This CDR3 contains 15 residues. The germline V and J ends were trimmed by 4 bases and 4 bases, with 17 bases remaining between them. The CDR3 DNA follows: TGCGCCAGCAGCCAAGCCGGACAGACCGGAGAGACCCAGTACTTC. Translation gives CASSQAGQTGETQYF.

The CDR3 loop reads CASSPGRVVSYEQYF. CDR3 bases: TGTGCCAGCTCACCAGGGCGGGTCGTCTCCTACGAGCAGTACTTC. The rearrangement joins TRBV18 to TRBJ2-7; maybe TRBD2 (5 bases). The V end lost 2 bases, the J end lost 0 bases, and 11 bases lay between the germline ends. The germline gives CDR1 KGHSH, CDR2 LQKENI. The length of the CDR3 is 15 residues.

The gene calls are TRBV2 and TRBJ2-3; D might be TRBD1 (6 bases). The CDR3 is 12 residues long. The V gene's germline CDR1 is SNHLY and CDR2 FYNNEI. With 11 bases removed from V and 2 bases from J, the gap between germline ends came to 11 bases. DNA for the CDR3: TGTGCCCTCGGACAGTCCACAGATACGCAGTATTTT. This encodes CALGQSTDTQYF.

The V gene is TRBV5-4, the J gene TRBJ2-7; 7 bases are shared with TRBD2. With 2 bases clipped from V and 0 bases from J, the junction kept 5 bases outside the gene matches. Germline-derived CDR1 and CDR2 are SGHNT and YYREEE (reference sequence). The CDR3 has 15 residues. The DNA for the CDR3 is TGTGCCAGCAGCTTTCCGGGACTAAGCTCCTACGAGCAGTACTTC. Translating gives CASSFPGLSSYEQYF.

V gene TRBV21-1 combines with J gene TRBJ1-1; the D call in the table, TRBD1, was not verified against the DNA. TRBV21-1 constitutes a pseudogene. This CDR3 contains 16 residues. CDR3 amino acids: CASSKGVPGMNTEAFF. The CDR3 DNA sequence: TGTGCCAGCAGCAAAGGTGTCCCAGGGATGAACACTGAAGCTTTCTTT.

V is TRBV10-1 and J is TRBJ1-2; 7 bases map to TRBD1. This CDR3 has 13 residues. Per the germline V gene, CDR1 is WNHNN and CDR2 is SYGVQD (reference sequence). Losses at the gene ends were 3 bases for V and 4 bases for J; bases not matched to a gene: 2. For the CDR3, the DNA is TGCGCCAGCAGTGAACAGGGGACCTATGGCTACACCTTC. Translating it yields CASSEQGTYGYTF.

In DNA form, the CDR3 reads TGTGCCAGCAGCGTAGTCGCACAGGGAAATTCACCCCTCCACTTT. Translation gives CASSVVAQGNSPLHF. The chain uses TRBV9 and TRBJ1-6; a possible D gene is TRBD1 (6 bases). The CDR3 totals 15 residues. Trimming stripped 0 bases from V and 7 bases from J, with 11 bases between. Germline-derived CDR1 and CDR2 are SGDLS and YYNGEE. The entire variable domain, with the rest obtained from reference TRBV9 and TRBJ1-6, is as follows: DSGVTQTPKHLITATGQRVTLRCSPRSGDLSVYWYQQSLDQGLQFLIQYYNGEERAKGNILERFSAQQFPDLHSELNLSSLELGDSALYFCASSVVAQGNSPLHFGNGTRLTVT.

The chain joins TRBV7-3 to TRBJ2-3, with 8 bases aligning to TRBD2. V lost 2 bases to trimming and J lost 5 bases; unmatched junction nucleotides: 9. Germline CDR1 is SGHTA and CDR2 is FQGTGA. This CDR3 has 16 amino acids. The CDR3 coding sequence is TGTGCCAGCAGCTTACTCCCCGGGAGGGCCGAAGATACGCAGTATTTT. It translates to CASSLLPGRAEDTQYF. Based on the CDR3 plus reference TRBV7-3 and TRBJ2-3, the full variable domain is GAGVSQTPSNKVTEKGKYVELRCDPISGHTALYWYRQSLGQGPEFLIYFQGTGAADDSGLPNDRFFAVRPEGSVSTLKIQRTERGDSAVYLCASSLLPGRAEDTQYFGPGTRLTVL.

The chain uses TRBV19 and TRBJ1-3, with D maybe TRBD1 (6 bases). Germline V gene sequence: CDR1 LNHDA, CDR2 SQIVND (reference sequence). Deletions cut 8 bases from V and 0 bases from J, with 23 bases between. The CDR3 totals 18 residues. CDR3 amino acids: CASSQFGTLGNSGNTIYF. The CDR3 coding sequence is TGTGCCAGTTCTCAATTTGGGACACTCGGAAACTCTGGAAACACCATATATTTT.